Below, one T cell receptor beta chain is given with its context. This CDR3 region has 16 residues. Per germline, CDR1 KGHSH and CDR2 LQKENI. Trimming took 6 bases from V and 11 from J; bases not matched to a gene: 14. This record belongs to a study of control samples from healthy donors and cancer patients. Some clones are missing from TCRdb's copy, which holds only in-frame ones; the method was immunoSEQ multiplex PCR. The sample carries around 80,000 clones, over 75% recorded once. The TCR was taken from a man aged 50-60 years in good health. The sequencing sample was made of blood. The chain joins TRBV18 to TRBJ2-3; 13 positions agree with TRBD2. The CDR3 sequence: CASSPGLAGAGGEQYF. CDR3 DNA sequence: TGTGCCAGCTCTCCTGGACTAGCGGGGGCAGGGGGCGAGCAGTATTTT.